A single sample gave rise to the 2 T cell receptor beta chains below, sequenced in a study of immune characterization of retroperitoneal liposarcoma. Via MiXCR, TCRdb re-called the PCR reads, giving one row per CDR3 protein. The table shows several thousand distinct CDR3 sequences, with about 29% occurring only once. The material sequenced was tumor tissue. These receptors originate from a female donor with retroperitoneal liposarcoma.

Notes on this clonotype: A much larger clone sits a single nucleotide away, making a read error possible. This chain links TRBV11-1 with TRBJ2-1, with 12 nucleotides matching TRBD1. Germline loops: CDR1 SGHAT, CDR2 FQDESV (reference sequence). V shed 8 bases and J 10 bases; nucleotides not matched to a gene: 6. CDR3 length: 13 residues. CDR3 in amino acids: CASQGQGAAEQFF. The CDR3 DNA sequence: TGTGCCAGCCAGGGACAGGGGGCGGCCGAGCAGTTCTTC.

In its sample, this clonotype was seen many times. This chain joins TRBV5-6 and TRBJ2-1, with TRBD2 as a possible D gene (5 bases). Trimming stripped 7 bases from V and 0 bases from J, with 11 bases between. In germline, CDR1 is SGHDT, CDR2 YYEEEE. This CDR3 comprises 14 residues. As DNA, the CDR3 is TGTGCCAGCGGCTCAGGAGGCTCCTACAATGAGCAGTTCTTC. Protein product: CASGSGGSYNEQFF.